The 16 T cell receptor beta chains below were found in one sample sequenced in a study of cytomegalovirus exposure and HLA in healthy donors. The PCR used 60 Vbeta and 13 Jbeta primers. The data were produced by immunoSEQ multiplex PCR, yet TCRdb's version contains in-frame clones alone and is incomplete. There are some 170,000 clones in the sample; 70% to 85% occur only once, and roughly 1.9% lies in the top ten. The material sequenced was PBMCs. These receptors were collected from a man aged 35 to 55 in good health and CMV-seronegative.

The sample holds a few counts of this clone. The chain recombines TRBV7-9 with TRBJ2-6; a weak D match, TRBD2 (5 bases). The CDR3 length is 18 residues. The germline V gene has CDR1 SEHNR and CDR2 FQNEAQ (reference sequence). Trimming cost V 3 bases and J 0 bases, with 15 bases left between them. Here the CDR3 reads CASSFGLDSTSGANVLTF. In DNA, the CDR3 is TGTGCCAGCAGCTTTGGACTTGACTCCACCTCTGGGGCCAACGTCCTGACTTTC.

V and J are TRBV9 and TRBJ1-1, with D possibly TRBD1 on 5 matching bases. Trimming cost V 0 bases and J 6 bases, with 12 bases left between them. The CDR3 is 14 residues long. Germline V lookup: CDR1 SGDLS, CDR2 YYNGEE. DNA for the CDR3: TGTGCCAGCAGCGTAGTGGGAGGGGCCGCTGAAGCTTTCTTT. Translation: CASSVVGGAAEAFF.

The chain joins TRBV5-4 to TRBJ2-3, with 7 bases identical to TRBD2. The junction had 12 bases not matched to a gene; V was cut back by 3 bases and J by 5 bases. There are 16 residues in the CDR3. The germline V gene encodes CDR1 SGHNT and CDR2 YYREEE (reference sequence). This CDR3 is CASSWGGGARGDTQYF. The CDR3 bases are TGTGCCAGCAGCTGGGGGGGTGGTGCCCGGGGAGATACGCAGTATTTT.

This sequence joins TRBV4-1 and TRBJ1-5; the D is unclear. Looked up from germline, CDR1 is MGHRA and CDR2 is YSYEKL. The length of the CDR3 is 15 residues. Between the trimmed V and J ends, which lost 1 base and 0 bases, there was a span of 7 bases. DNA of the CDR3: TGCGCCAGCAGCCAAGTGGGGAGTAGCAATCAGCCCCAGCATTTT. Protein: CASSQVGSSNQPQHF.

The chain uses TRBV18 and TRBJ1-6, with D possibly being TRBD1 (5 bases). CDR1 and CDR2 from the germline V gene are KGHSH and LQKENI. The CDR3 is 14 residues long. The V and J ends lost 3 bases and 5 bases respectively, with 8 bases between them. This CDR3 is CASSPLGDNSPLHF. The CDR3 coding sequence is TGTGCCAGCTCACCTTTAGGGGATAATTCACCCCTCCACTTT. The full variable domain, with the rest looked up from reference TRBV18 and TRBJ1-6, is NAGVMQNPRHLVRRRGQEARLRCSPMKGHSHVYWYRQLPEEGLKFMVYLQKENIIDESGMPKERFSAEFPKEGPSILRIQQVVRGDSAAYFCASSPLGDNSPLHFGNGTRLTVT.

The rearrangement uses TRBV28 and TRBJ2-1; D ambiguous. V gave up 5 bases and J gave up 10 bases, with 12 bases separating them. This CDR3 is 12 amino acids long. Germline V gene lookup returns CDR1 MDHEN and CDR2 SYDVKM. Here the CDR3 DNA reads TGTGCCAGCAGTACTGGGCTTGTAGAGCAGTTCTTC. Protein sequence: CASSTGLVEQFF.

This clone was found once. V gene TRBV20-1 combines with J gene TRBJ2-7; 8 nucleotides agree with TRBD1. There are 11 residues in the CDR3. Germline V gene data show CDR1 as DFQATT and CDR2 as SNEGSKA (reference sequence). The V gene end was trimmed by 6 bases and the J gene end by 5 bases; junction bases not matched to a gene: 3. CDR3 in DNA: TGCAGTGCCGAGGACAGGGACGAGCAGTACTTC. Translation: CSAEDRDEQYF.

The genes are TRBV9 and TRBJ2-7, with 15 bases lining up with TRBD2. Germline trimming cut 4 bases from V and 6 bases from J; bases unmatched to any gene: 2. Germline V CDR1 and CDR2: SGDLS, YYNGEE. The CDR3 is made up of 14 amino acids. CDR3 sequence (DNA): TGTGCCAGCAGCTCGGGACTAGCGGGAGGCGAGCAGTACTTC. Amino acids: CASSSGLAGGEQYF.

The DNA of the CDR3 is TGTGCCAGCAGCTTAGCTGACAACCTGGGGGCCTATGGCTACACCTTC. It codes for CASSLADNLGAYGYTF. J is TRBJ1-2 and V is TRBV7-2; D possibly corresponds to TRBD1 (6 bases). With 0 bases removed from V and 4 bases from J, the gap between germline ends came to 15 bases. CDR3 size: 16 residues. Germline V gene lookup returns CDR1 SGHTA and CDR2 FQGNSA.

To note about this clone: The sample carries other DNA sequences with the same CDR3. The J gene is TRBJ2-3, the V gene TRBV5-1, with TRBD2 matching 14 bases. J lost 3 bases, V lost 4 bases, and 4 bases had no gene match. CDR3 length: 16 amino acids. From germline, CDR1 is SGHRS and CDR2 YFSETQ. The CDR3 spells CASSTGLAGGTDTQYF. In DNA form, the CDR3 reads TGCGCCAGCAGCACTGGACTAGCGGGAGGTACAGATACGCAGTATTTT.

The chain joins TRBV27 to TRBJ1-5, with D hard to call. This CDR3 contains 15 residues. V was cut by 3 bases and J by 2 bases, with 11 bases left in between. Germline loops: CDR1 MNHEY, CDR2 SMNVEV (reference sequence). The CDR3 sequence: CASSLGARGNQPQHF. CDR3 in DNA: TGTGCCAGCAGTTTGGGAGCACGGGGCAATCAGCCCCAGCATTTT.

V and J are TRBV4-2 and TRBJ2-3; 7 positions agree with TRBD2. Trimming removed 1 base from V and 4 bases from J; junction bases left unmatched: 2. Germline V gene data show CDR1 as LGHNA and CDR2 as YNFKEQ. The CDR3 covers 14 residues. CDR3 region: CASSQGDYSDTQYF. CDR3 sequence (DNA): TGTGCCAGCAGCCAAGGGGACTACTCAGATACGCAGTATTTT.

Here the CDR3 DNA reads TGTGCCAGCAGCTTCGTGGCAGGGGGTAATCAGCCCCAGCATTTT. This translates into CASSFVAGGNQPQHF. The V gene is TRBV7-2, the J gene TRBJ1-5, with 7 bases identical to TRBD1. Trimming took 3 bases from V and 4 from J; bases not matched to a gene: 6. CDR1 and CDR2 from the germline V gene are SGHTA and FQGNSA. There are 15 residues in the CDR3.

The genes are TRBV11-2 and TRBJ1-1; possible D gene TRBD1, 5 bases. Germline-derived CDR1 and CDR2 are SGHAT and FQNNGV. CDR3 size: 16 residues. The V gene lost 5 bases and the J gene lost 5 bases, with 21 bases spanning the gap. The CDR3 reads CASSPSGEGGRTEAFF. The CDR3, as DNA: TGTGCCAGCAGCCCATCGGGGGAGGGAGGCAGGACTGAAGCTTTCTTT.

About this clone itself: A read error may produce the germline difference seen at one junction end. The V gene is TRBV7-9, the J gene TRBJ2-7; D is unclear. CDR1 SEHNR and CDR2 FQNEAQ come from the germline V gene (reference sequence). This CDR3 is built from 15 residues. The CDR3 DNA is TGTTCCAGCAGCCCACCTTCCGGCGGATCCTACGAGCAGTACTTC. Protein product: CSSSPPSGGSYEQYF.

The chain recombines TRBV7-9 with TRBJ1-1, with D tentatively TRBD1 (5 bases). This CDR3 has 14 residues. V lost 0 bases to trimming and J lost 7 bases, with 12 bases between them. Germline V gives CDR1 SEHNR, CDR2 FQNEAQ (reference sequence). The CDR3 nucleotides are TGTGCCAGCAGCTTAGCGGCCGGGACTTTTGAAGCTTTCTTT. Its translation: CASSLAAGTFEAFF. Full variable domain (outside the CDR3, taken from reference TRBV7-9 and TRBJ1-1): DTGVSQNPRHKITKRGQNVTFRCDPISEHNRLYWYRQTLGQGPEFLTYFQNEAQLEKSRLLSDRFSAERPKGSFSTLEIQRTEQGDSAMYLCASSLAAGTFEAFFGQGTRLTVV.